This note documents a single T cell receptor beta chain sequence. Its antigen is not known. 60 Vbeta and 13 Jbeta primers were used in PCR. The assay was immunoSEQ multiplex PCR, and TCRdb's table has in-frame clones only and misses some. There are tens of thousands of clones in the sample; about 81% occur only once, and around 2.4% lies in the top ten. This sample was included in a study of cytomegalovirus exposure and HLA in healthy donors. Overall study context: Samples from HLA-typed donors yielded approximately 80 million unique TCRs in an early data release. Findings of the study overall: As a later analysis revealed, most CMV-associated TCR beta chains appeared HLA-restricted. In a later analysis, a genetic analysis reported fewer productive-TCR N-insertions in an Asian-associated ancestry cluster than the cohort average. Presence/absence analyses assumed roughly uniform sequencing depth across donors.

The CDR3 is 10 amino acids. Trimming pared 0 bases from V and 7 bases from J, leaving 3 bases between. Germline V CDR1 and CDR2: DFQATT, SNEGSKA (reference sequence). Sequenced: PBMCs. This receptor was identified in a woman aged 45-65 years in good health and CMV-seronegative. The chain carries TRBV20-1 and TRBJ1-1; D is ambiguous. The CDR3 is CSARDYEAFF. The CDR3 region has the DNA TGCAGTGCTAGAGATTATGAAGCTTTCTTT.